The 25 T cell receptor beta chains given below trace back to one sample, sequenced in a study of tumor and adjacent non-tumor tissue in lung cancer. No cell sorting was done before RNA was extracted from the tissue. The normal lung tissue was taken more than 3 cm from the tumor edge. TCRbeta libraries were built with three rounds of nested PCR, modified from ARM-PCR. A single record per CDR3 protein comes from TCRdb applying MiXCR to the multiplex PCR reads. Of approximately 100,000 distinct CDR3 sequences in the sample, approximately 60% are singletons; the top ten hold around a fifth. The source material was distant non-tumor lung tissue. Receptors originate from a man aged 30-40 years with non-small cell lung cancer.

On this clonotype: With a much larger clone just one base away, this may be a read error. This chain connects TRBV4-2 to TRBJ2-3; D is tentatively TRBD1 or TRBD2 (5 bases each). Germline-derived CDR1 and CDR2 are LGHNA and YNFKEQ. V lost 0 bases and J 5 bases, leaving 12 bases between the germline ends. The CDR3 runs to 15 residues. For the CDR3, the DNA is TGTGCCAGCAGCCAAGATGGGACCGAGGAAGATACGCAGTATTTT. Translated, it gives CASSQDGTEEDTQYF.

Regarding this clonotype: At one of its ends the junction is not consistent with the germline gene, which may arise from a read error. V and J are TRBV6-2 or TRBV6-3 and TRBJ2-1; tentatively, D is TRBD2 (5 bases). CDR3 size: 14 residues. Germline V gives CDR1 MNHEY, CDR2 SVGEGT. The CDR3 nucleotides are TGTGGCAGCAGTTCGCAGCGGAATCACAATGAGCAGTTCTTC. Its translation is CGSSSQRNHNEQFF.

As for this clonotype: Since a much larger clone is just one base distant, this may be a read error. The chain has TRBV28 and TRBJ1-5; D uncertain. Looked up from germline, CDR1 is MDHEN and CDR2 is SYDVKM. Trimming left V 4 bases short and J 3 bases short, with 13 bases between. The CDR3 length is 15 residues. CDR3 nucleotides: TGTGCCAGCAGTTCCCCGACTTTGATCAATCAGCCCCAGCATTTT. This sequence encodes CASSSPTLINQPQHF.

Remarks on this clonotype: Germline and junction disagree at one end, which may indicate a read error. V is TRBV29-1 and J is TRBJ2-1, with 7 bases that match TRBD2. The CDR3 runs to 13 residues. CDR1 and CDR2 from the germline V gene are SQVTM and ANQGSEA. The CDR3 coding sequence is TGCAGCGTCGAAGGGACTATTTACAATGGGCAGTTCTTC. Its translation is CSVEGTIYNGQFF.

This clonotype was detected a few times. A much larger clonotype is one base distant, so this may be a read error. The genes are TRBV6-1 and TRBJ2-6; tentatively, D is TRBD1 (5 bases). The germline gives CDR1 MNHNS, CDR2 SASEGT. Trimming stripped 6 bases from V and 0 bases from J, with 15 bases between. The CDR3 loop spans 17 amino acids. CDR3 in DNA: TGTGCCAGCAGCCCAACGGTAGGGGACTCTGGGGCCAACGTCCTGACTTTC. It yields the protein CASSPTVGDSGANVLTF.

Remarks on this clonotype: A much larger clonotype is one base distant, so this may be a read error. This chain uses TRBV6-2 or TRBV6-3 with TRBJ1-5; D is unclear. Germline-derived CDR1 and CDR2 are MNHEY and SVGEGT. CDR3 length: 15 amino acids. V lost 2 bases to trimming and J lost 3 bases, with 11 bases between them. The CDR3 loop reads CASSYGMGNNQPQHF. The CDR3, as DNA: TGTGCCAGCAGTTACGGTATGGGTAACAATCAGCCCCAGCATTTT.

This clonotype showed up just a few times. The V and J genes are TRBV20-1 and TRBJ2-1; no reliable D call. Germline values: CDR1 DFQATT, CDR2 SNEGSKA (reference sequence). V was trimmed by 5 bases and J by 0 bases, leaving 17 bases between them. CDR3 length: 16 amino acids. The chain's CDR3 is CSAGASTPTSYNEQFF. CDR3 DNA: TGCAGTGCTGGAGCCTCGACCCCCACCTCCTACAATGAGCAGTTCTTC.

This clonotype was observed at least ten times. V gene TRBV6-2 or TRBV6-3 combines with J gene TRBJ2-3; the D gene is possibly TRBD2 (5 bases). The CDR3 length is 12 residues. Trimming cost V 4 bases and J 11 bases, with 13 bases left between them. CDR1 and CDR2 (germline): MNHEY, SVGEGT. CDR3 protein: CASSSELGRQYF. DNA for the CDR3: TGTGCCAGCAGTTCCGAACTAGGGAGGCAGTATTTT.

CDR3 nucleotide sequence: TGCAGTGCTCTGGGGGGAAGCCTCTATGAGCAGTACTTC. This encodes CSALGGSLYEQYF. The rearrangement uses TRBV20-1 and TRBJ2-7, with D maybe TRBD2 (6 bases). The CDR3 has 13 amino acids. Germline CDR1 reads DFQATT; CDR2 reads SNEGSKA (reference sequence). The germline V and J ends were trimmed by 5 bases and 7 bases, with 18 bases remaining between them.

As concerns this clonotype: This sequence may be a read error, since a much larger clone differs from it by one base. V gene TRBV4-1 combines with J gene TRBJ1-5; the D is unclear. The CDR3 loop spans 12 amino acids. In germline, CDR1 is MGHRA, CDR2 YSYEKL. CDR3 amino acids: CASSQDFRTLSF. The CDR3 nucleotides are TGCGCCAGCAGCCAAGATTTCCGAACACTCTCTTTT.

The chain is built from TRBV5-5 and TRBJ2-7; no reliable D call. This CDR3 spans 11 amino acids. Germline lookup yields CDR1 SGHKS and CDR2 YYEKEE (reference sequence). Trimming took 6 bases from V and 4 from J, leaving 8 bases between them. The CDR3 region is CASNFGYEQYF. CDR3 bases: TGTGCCAGCAACTTCGGTTACGAGCAGTACTTC. Based on the CDR3 plus reference TRBV5-5 and TRBJ2-7, the full variable domain is DAGVTQSPTHLIKTRGQQVTLRCSPISGHKSVSWYQQVLGQGPQFIFQYYEKEERGRGNFPDRFSARQFPNYSSELNVNALLLGDSALYLCASNFGYEQYFGPGTRLTVT.

J is TRBJ2-1 and V is TRBV7-8; 8 bases agree with TRBD1. CDR1 is SGHVS, CDR2 FQNEAQ, per germline. J was trimmed by 4 bases and V by 6 bases; bases with no gene match: 11. The CDR3 consists of 16 residues. In DNA, the CDR3 is TGTGCCAGCAGTTTCAGTGGGGACAGGAGGTACAATGAGCAGTTCTTC. This encodes CASSFSGDRRYNEQFF.

In its sample, this clonotype was seen many times. The chain links TRBV6-5 to TRBJ2-1; 13 positions agree with TRBD2. CDR1 is MNHEY, CDR2 SVGAGI, per germline. The J segment lost 4 bases and the V segment lost 1 base, leaving 7 bases of the junction unmatched. The CDR3 runs to 18 residues. CDR3 DNA sequence: TGTGCCAGCAGTTACTTTGCCGGACTAGCGGGAGTTTACAATGAGCAGTTCTTC. Protein sequence: CASSYFAGLAGVYNEQFF.

As for this clonotype: Sequence at one end of the junction differs from germline and may be a read error. The J gene is TRBJ1-2, the V gene TRBV20-1; the D is unclear. CDR3 length equals 13 residues. CDR1 and CDR2 from the germline V gene are DFQATT and SNEGSKA (reference sequence). This CDR3 reads CSVRDRGNSGYTF. The DNA for the CDR3 is TGCAGTGTTAGAGACCGGGGTAATTCTGGCTACACCTTC.

On this clonotype: At one end, the junction sequence differs from germline, possibly due to a read error. V gene TRBV4-1 combines with J gene TRBJ1-1; a weak D match, TRBD1 (5 bases). The germline V gene encodes CDR1 MGHRA and CDR2 YSYEKL. The CDR3 loop spans 13 amino acids. CDR3 coding DNA: TGCTCCAGCAGCCAAGATGGACACAACGAAGCTTTCTTT. Translating gives CSSSQDGHNEAFF.

Concerning this clonotype: With a much larger clone just one base away, this may be a read error. The chain is built from TRBV20-1 and TRBJ2-1; TRBD2 agrees at 7 bases. From germline, CDR1 is DFQATT and CDR2 SNEGSKA (reference sequence). CDR3 length: 14 residues. The CDR3 protein is CSTRQPGGYNEQFF. CDR3 DNA: TGCAGTACTAGACAACCGGGGGGCTACAATGAGCAGTTCTTC.

This clonotype appeared a single time. An end of the junction does not agree with germline; a read error may underlie this. V and J are TRBV5-5 and TRBJ2-6; maybe TRBD2 (5 bases). The CDR3 loop spans 17 amino acids. The V gene's germline CDR1 is SGHKS and CDR2 YYEKEE (reference sequence). CDR3 DNA sequence: TGTGCCAGCAGCTTGACAGCGGTGGTCTCTGTGGCCAACGTCCTGACTTTC. It encodes CASSLTAVVSVANVLTF.

This clonotype was counted only a few times. The chain combines TRBV11-1 with TRBJ2-6; no firm D call. Trimming stripped 1 base from V and 0 bases from J, with 10 bases between. Germline V gives CDR1 SGHAT, CDR2 FQDESV (reference sequence). This CDR3 has 17 residues. The CDR3 reads CASSLDPPTSGANVLTF. The CDR3 DNA follows: TGTGCCAGCAGCTTAGACCCACCTACCTCTGGGGCCAACGTCCTGACTTTC.

Regarding this clonotype: The junction does not match germline at one end; this may be a read error. The J gene is TRBJ1-5, the V gene TRBV11-2, with D unresolved. The CDR3 has 13 amino acids. CDR1 is SGHAT and CDR2 is FQNNGV in the germline V gene. The DNA for the CDR3 is TGTGACAGCAGCCGGGGTTTTAATCAGCCCCAGCATTTT. Its translation: CDSSRGFNQPQHF.

A note on this clonotype: A much larger clone is a single base away; this may be a read error. J is TRBJ2-6 and V is TRBV12-3 or TRBV12-4; D is possibly TRBD1 (5 bases). This CDR3 comprises 15 residues. CDR3 region: CASSRDSSGVNVLTF. In DNA form, the CDR3 reads TGTGCCAGCAGTCGAGACAGCTCTGGGGTCAACGTCCTGACTTTC.

As for this clonotype: A much more abundant neighbour one base away suggests this may be a read error. The rearrangement links TRBV12-3 or TRBV12-4 to TRBJ1-1, with unresolved D. This CDR3 has 14 amino acids. The CDR3 here is CTSSPQTTNTEAFF. The CDR3 coding sequence is TGTACCAGCAGTCCCCAGACAACGAACACTGAAGCTTTCTTT.

This clonotype was found once. The junction shows a germline mismatch at one end, possibly a read error. V is TRBV6-6 and J is TRBJ2-1, with TRBD2 as a possible D gene (6 bases). The CDR3 runs to 16 residues. From germline, CDR1 is MNHNY and CDR2 SVGAGI (reference sequence). CDR3 DNA sequence: TGTGCCAGCAGCTCCTCAAGCGGGCGTGGTTACAATGGGCAGTTCTTC. Protein: CASSSSSGRGYNGQFF.

The table lists this clonotype with many counts. The V and J genes are TRBV20-1 and TRBJ2-2; possibly TRBD1 for D (6 bases). The CDR3 loop spans 15 amino acids. Germline CDR1 is DFQATT and CDR2 is SNEGSKA (reference sequence). The ends were cut back, 2 bases at V and 3 bases at J, with 13 bases in the middle. CDR3 residues: CSARQGRRDTGELFF. Here the CDR3 DNA reads TGCAGTGCTAGACAGGGGAGAAGGGACACCGGGGAGCTGTTTTTT.

Notes on this clonotype: One junction end does not reproduce the germline sequence, and a read error may be involved. The chain recombines TRBV29-1 with TRBJ2-1; the match to TRBD2 covers 9 bases. This CDR3 is built from 12 residues. Germline V gene data show CDR1 as SQVTM and CDR2 as ANQGSEA. The chain's CDR3 is CSLQRGAGEQLF. The CDR3 region has the DNA TGTAGCCTTCAGCGGGGGGCGGGGGAGCAGCTCTTC.

This clonotype has just one count. A read error may explain this, as a much larger clone is one base away. This chain links TRBV11-2 with TRBJ2-5; D gene ambiguous. Looked up from germline, CDR1 is SGHAT and CDR2 is FQNNGV. The CDR3 runs 12 residues. Written as DNA, the CDR3 is TGTGTCAGCAGCTTATTCGAGGAGACCCAGTACTTC. Translation gives CVSSLFEETQYF.